Given below is one T cell receptor (beta chain) in context. This clone's antigen is unknown. Per-base quality was not reported, and no clone a single base away is much larger than it. Ficoll-Paque density gradient centrifugation was used to isolate PBMCs. For CDR1 and CDR2, the germline V gene lists MGHDK and SYGVNS. The CDR3 contains 15 residues, cysteine and phenylalanine counted. Just the 45-base CDR3 DNA is kept, in frame starting at base 1. V loses 3 bases at its end and J loses 7 bases; junction bases beyond the gene matches: 9. These data belong to a study of T-cell memory formation after mild COVID-19 (dated by TCRdb to 2020 to 2022). Broadly, across the study: TCR sequence clusters from the two donors were largely donor specific. Longitudinal TCRalpha and TCRbeta repertoire sequencing tracked T-cell clones expanding and contracting after mild COVID-19 in a couple of donors. The cohort comprised two young, previously healthy adult volunteers, one female and one male.

General findings and caveats noted by the study authors: The second-wave clones that peaked on day 37 were not confirmed to be SARS-CoV-2 specific. Contracting CD4+ clones appeared mostly in the CM and EM memory subsets, whereas CD8+ clones were enriched in EMRA. The study covered only a couple of mild cases, and larger cohorts including severe cases with pre-infection samples were considered necessary. Some responding clones were detected in pre-infection memory, suggesting pre-existing cross-reactive memory T cells joined the SARS-CoV-2 response. Clones contracting from day 15 to 85 had balanced CD4/CD8 phenotypes, while a second wave expanding from day 15 to 37 was biased towards CD4+.

Sequencing took place on an Illumina NovaSeq 6000. Using 5'RACE with constant-segment primers, TCRalpha and TCRbeta cDNA libraries were constructed, with sample barcodes and unique molecular identifiers added in the process. Trizol reagent was used to extract RNA from every sample. Library amplification was performed in two PCR steps, and a second sample barcode and Illumina TruSeq adapters were introduced in the second step. Libraries were sequenced on an Illumina NovaSeq with 2 x 150 bp paired-end reads. The published analysis was carried out like this. With migec v1.2.7, reads were demultiplexed and then collapsed into UMI-guided consensus sequences. Using mixcr v2.1.11, UMI consensuses were aligned to TRA and TRB V and J templates and then assembled into clonotypes. Expanded or contracted clonotypes were those called significant by both edgeR and NoisET, with noise models trained on biological replicates. For edgeR calls, the cutoffs were a false discovery rate-adjusted p below 0.01 and a log2 fold-change threshold of 1. As an exploratory analysis of dynamics, max-normalized trajectories of the 1000 most abundant clonotypes were examined with PCA combined with hierarchical clustering. Each responding clone was given a CD4 or CD8 phenotype based on the CD4+ and CD8+ repertoires, which had been sequenced separately. TCRdb reanalyzed the raw reads on its own, using fastp at Q25 for trimming and MiXCR for clone calling, and kept in-frame beta chains. Under each unique CDR3 protein, matching rows form one entry showing the most common genes and DNA. What appears here as the V and J calls and clone size reflects TCRdb's work, not the paper's. Recorded for this sample are 300,000 to 400,000 distinct CDR3 sequences; 28% of them occurred a single time. Together, the top ten hold approximately 13% of the sample.

Sequenced sample: PBMCs or a T cell subset sorted from them (not recorded which). The chain couples TRBV25-1 to TRBJ1-1, and TRBD1 aligns with 9 junction nucleotides. The TCR sequence derives from an adult woman who had mild COVID-19 (a few samples of this study predate the infection). The sample titles of this study are shuffled in the database, so cell type and time point are left out; the donor was told from shared clones. At the DNA level, the sequence is TGTGCCAGCAGTGAGGACAGGGGCCTACAACGTGAAGCTTTCTTT. This sequence encodes CASSEDRGLQREAFF.